A single sample is the source of the 20 T cell receptor beta chains below, sequenced in a study of T cells after yellow fever vaccination. Each CDR3 protein is one row after TCRdb ran MiXCR on the 5' RACE reads. The table includes under 200,000 distinct CDR3 sequences, 6% to 7.5% detected once. The sequences come from CD4+ T cells sorted from PBMCs, collected 5 to 6 days after the first yellow fever vaccination. Receptors originate from a young man who received the YFV17D yellow fever vaccine.

The V call is TRBV5-1, the J call TRBJ2-5; 10 nucleotides align to TRBD2. CDR1 is SGHRS, CDR2 YFSETQ, per germline. The CDR3 has 17 residues. The J segment lost 4 bases and the V segment lost 4 bases, leaving 13 bases of the junction unmatched. In nucleotides, the CDR3 is TGCGCCAGCAGCCCTCCCGCGGTAGCGGGGGGAGGAGAGACCCAGTACTTC. Its translation is CASSPPAVAGGGETQYF.

This clonotype was detected a few times. The chain recombines TRBV28 with TRBJ1-4; TRBD1 matches at 7 bases. The junction had 6 bases not matched to a gene; V was cut back by 4 bases and J by 4 bases. CDR3 length: 15 amino acids. CDR1 and CDR2 from the germline V gene are MDHEN and SYDVKM. The CDR3 loop reads CASSSSGQNNEKLFF. The CDR3 coding sequence is TGTGCCAGCAGTTCCTCGGGACAGAATAATGAAAAACTGTTTTTT.

In this sample, this clonotype turned up many times. This sequence joins TRBV12-3 or TRBV12-4 and TRBJ1-4; 7 nucleotides line up with TRBD1. Trimming removed 7 bases from V and 10 bases from J; junction bases left unmatched: 6. The CDR3 runs 12 residues. For the CDR3, the DNA is TGTGCCAGCAAACAGGGGTGGGGAAAACTGTTTTTT. Amino acid sequence: CASKQGWGKLFF.

Ten or more counts support this clonotype. The chain carries TRBV5-1 and TRBJ2-7; 8 positions match TRBD2. The CDR3 runs 17 residues. J was trimmed by 2 bases and V by 0 bases; bases with no gene match: 10. In germline, CDR1 is SGHRS, CDR2 YFSETQ. This CDR3 is CASSLGAGEPKTYEQYF. For the CDR3, the DNA is TGCGCCAGCAGCTTGGGAGCGGGGGAGCCGAAAACCTACGAGCAGTACTTC.

This clonotype was counted at least ten times. CDR3 sequence reads: CASSKPSGGAYNEQFF. The CDR3 nucleotides read TGTGCCAGCAGCAAACCTAGCGGGGGGGCATACAATGAGCAGTTCTTC. The chain combines TRBV7-2 with TRBJ2-1; 12 bases line up with TRBD2. This CDR3 has 16 amino acids. The junction had 6 bases not matched to a gene; V was cut back by 5 bases and J by 4 bases. Germline V gene sequence: CDR1 SGHTA, CDR2 FQGNSA. Variable domain in full (rest from reference TRBV7-2 and TRBJ2-1): GAGVSQSPSNKVTEKGKDVELRCDPISGHTALYWYRQSLGQGLEFLIYFQGNSAPDKSGLPSDRFSAERTGGSVSTLTIQRTQQEDSAVYLCASSKPSGGAYNEQFFGPGTRLTVL.

Many counts were recorded for this clonotype. The V gene is TRBV7-9, the J gene TRBJ1-5; TRBD1 agrees at 8 bases. This CDR3 spans 17 amino acids. The junction had 10 bases not matched to a gene; V was cut back by 5 bases and J by 1 base. Germline V gene lookup returns CDR1 SEHNR and CDR2 FQNEAQ (reference sequence). CDR3 residues: CASSPLLGQGSNQPQHF. CDR3 nucleotides: TGTGCCAGCAGCCCCCTGTTAGGACAGGGAAGCAATCAGCCCCAGCATTTT.

This clonotype was seen at least ten times. CDR3 nucleotide sequence: TGTGCCAGCAGCCAAGATCCCGGGAACACCGGGGAGCTGTTTTTT. Its protein product is CASSQDPGNTGELFF. The chain uses TRBV3-1 and TRBJ2-2; D not resolved. The V end was cut by 0 bases, the J end by 1 base, with 6 bases between. The CDR3 runs 15 residues. CDR1 and CDR2 from the germline V gene are LGHDT and YNNKEL (reference sequence). The variable domain in full, completed from reference TRBV3-1 and TRBJ2-2, reads DTAVSQTPKYLVTQMGNDKSIKCEQNLGHDTMYWYKQDSKKFLKIMFSYNNKELIINETVPNRFSPKSPDKAHLNLHINSLELGDSAVYFCASSQDPGNTGELFFGEGSRLTVL.

This clonotype was observed a few times. The V and J genes are TRBV7-2 and TRBJ1-2; D unclear. The germline V gene has CDR1 SGHTA and CDR2 FQGNSA. Trimming shortened V by 7 bases and J by 8 bases, and 23 bases separated the two germline ends. There are 15 residues in the CDR3. The CDR3 region has the DNA TGTGCCAGCACCAGTGGACCGTCAAGAAAGGGCGGCTACACCTTC. Translation: CASTSGPSRKGGYTF.

This clonotype was detected many times. The CDR3 loop reads CASGLYEQYV. In DNA, the CDR3 is TGTGCCAGCGGGTTGTACGAGCAGTACGTC. The gene calls are TRBV27 and TRBJ2-7, with D hard to call. The CDR3 loop spans 10 amino acids. The V gene lost 8 bases and the J gene lost 4 bases, with 6 bases spanning the gap. Per the germline V gene, CDR1 is MNHEY and CDR2 is SMNVEV (reference sequence).

This clonotype was counted only a few times. The rearrangement links TRBV2 to TRBJ2-1, with TRBD2 identical over 15 bases. V was clipped by 6 bases and J by 9 bases; unmatched bases: 6. This CDR3 has 15 amino acids. Germline-derived CDR1 and CDR2 are SNHLY and FYNNEI. The DNA of the CDR3 is TGTGCCAGCAGCCCCGAGGGACTAGCGGGGGGTGAGCAGTTCTTC. This codes for CASSPEGLAGGEQFF.

This clonotype occurred many times. The CDR3 protein is CASSRGGTGELFF. The CDR3 coding sequence is TGTGCCAGCAGTAGAGGGGGGACCGGGGAGCTGTTTTTT. The V and J genes are TRBV7-2 and TRBJ2-2; the D gene could be TRBD1 or TRBD2 (6 bases each). The germline V gene has CDR1 SGHTA and CDR2 FQGNSA. With 6 bases removed from V and 5 bases from J, the gap between germline ends came to 10 bases. The CDR3 consists of 13 residues.

Regarding this clonotype: This may be a read error, as it is one base from a much larger clone. The chain is built from TRBV7-9 and TRBJ2-7, with D perhaps TRBD1 (6 bases). This CDR3 spans 13 amino acids. Germline V gives CDR1 SEHNR, CDR2 FQNEAQ (reference sequence). The CDR3 nucleotides read TGTGCCAACAGCCTGGGGACAATCTACGAGCAGTACTTC. It specifies CANSLGTIYEQYF. The full variable domain, in which reference TRBV7-9 and TRBJ2-7 provide the parts outside the CDR3, is DTGVSQNPRHKITKRGQNVTFRCDPISEHNRLYWYRQTLGQGPEFLTYFQNEAQLEKSRLLSDRFSAERPKGSFSTLEIQRTEQGDSAMYLCANSLGTIYEQYFGPGTRLTVT.

This clonotype came up many times. The chain joins TRBV15 to TRBJ1-5; the D gene is possibly TRBD1 (6 bases). CDR1 LNHNV and CDR2 YYDKDF come from the germline V gene (reference sequence). The CDR3 runs to 15 residues. V lost 5 bases to trimming and J lost 2 bases, with 13 bases between them. DNA for the CDR3: TGTGCCACCAGCCTACAGGGCGGTCGCAATCAGCCCCAGCATTTT. Translation gives CATSLQGGRNQPQHF. The variable domain in full, completed from reference TRBV15 and TRBJ1-5, reads DAMVIQNPRYQVTQFGKPVTLSCSQTLNHNVMYWYQQKSSQAPKLLFHYYDKDFNNEADTPDNFQSRRPNTSFCFLDIRSPGLGDTAMYLCATSLQGGRNQPQHFGDGTRLSIL.

This clonotype was recorded at least ten times. This chain uses TRBV11-2 with TRBJ2-3; D is unresolved. This CDR3 spans 13 amino acids. V dropped 1 base and J dropped 4 bases, with 6 bases sitting between them. The germline V gene encodes CDR1 SGHAT and CDR2 FQNNGV. The CDR3 DNA reads TGTGCCAGCAGCTTAGTGGGGTCAGATACGCAGTATTTT. Protein: CASSLVGSDTQYF.

This clonotype has at least ten counts. J is TRBJ1-6 and V is TRBV7-2; 7 nucleotides agree with TRBD1. The junction had 6 bases not matched to a gene; V was cut back by 5 bases and J by 5 bases. Per the germline V gene, CDR1 is SGHTA and CDR2 is FQGNSA. This CDR3 has 15 residues. The DNA for the CDR3 is TGTGCCAGCAGCACGACCGGGACAGATAATTCACCCCTCCACTTT. Amino acid sequence: CASSTTGTDNSPLHF.

A word on this clonotype: The junction does not match germline at one end; this may be a read error. The gene calls are TRBV4-2 and TRBJ1-2, with 11 nucleotides matching TRBD1. Germline CDR1 reads LGHNA; CDR2 reads YNFKEQ. This CDR3 spans 17 amino acids. The CDR3 DNA sequence: TGTGCCAGCGGCCAAGACGTGGGACAGGGGGCTAACTATGGCTACACCTTC. Translation: CASGQDVGQGANYGYTF.

Many counts were recorded for this clonotype. The J gene is TRBJ2-4, the V gene TRBV3-1; D is uncertain. The CDR3 sequence is 17 residues long. Germline assignment: CDR1 LGHDT and CDR2 YNNKEL (reference sequence). The V end was cut by 4 bases, the J end by 0 bases, with 16 bases between. The CDR3 DNA sequence: TGTGCCAGCAGCCCAAGATCAGACCCTCTAGCCAAAAACATTCAGTACTTC. Translating gives CASSPRSDPLAKNIQYF. The variable domain in full, with the rest retrieved from reference TRBV3-1 and TRBJ2-4, is DTAVSQTPKYLVTQMGNDKSIKCEQNLGHDTMYWYKQDSKKFLKIMFSYNNKELIINETVPNRFSPKSPDKAHLNLHINSLELGDSAVYFCASSPRSDPLAKNIQYFGAGTRLSVL.

Comments on this clonotype: A single base separates this from a much larger clone, so it may be a read error. J is TRBJ1-5 and V is TRBV5-6, with D possibly matching TRBD1 (5 bases). The CDR3 extends over 16 amino acids. Trimming shortened V by 2 bases and J by 5 bases, and 17 bases separated the two germline ends. Germline CDR1 is SGHDT and CDR2 is YYEEEE. CDR3 nucleotides: TGTGCCAGCAGCTTCGGACATGGGGCGCGGTATCAGCCCCAGCATTTT. Amino acids: CASSFGHGARYQPQHF.

This rearrangement joins TRBV4-1 to TRBJ2-1; D ambiguous. The CDR3 consists of 14 residues. In germline, CDR1 is MGHRA, CDR2 YSYEKL. Trimming stripped 3 bases from V and 7 bases from J, with 13 bases between. The CDR3 DNA reads TGCGCCAGCAGCCACCCGGACCTAAGGAATGAGCAGTTCTTC. It is translated as CASSHPDLRNEQFF.

The chain carries TRBV4-2 and TRBJ2-7; D remains unclear. There are 12 residues in the CDR3. Germline lookup yields CDR1 LGHNA and CDR2 YNFKEQ. V was pared by 10 bases and J by 5 bases, with 15 bases between. CDR3 sequence: CAMSPGQDEQYF. In nucleotides, the CDR3 is TGTGCCATGAGCCCCGGGCAGGACGAGCAGTACTTC.